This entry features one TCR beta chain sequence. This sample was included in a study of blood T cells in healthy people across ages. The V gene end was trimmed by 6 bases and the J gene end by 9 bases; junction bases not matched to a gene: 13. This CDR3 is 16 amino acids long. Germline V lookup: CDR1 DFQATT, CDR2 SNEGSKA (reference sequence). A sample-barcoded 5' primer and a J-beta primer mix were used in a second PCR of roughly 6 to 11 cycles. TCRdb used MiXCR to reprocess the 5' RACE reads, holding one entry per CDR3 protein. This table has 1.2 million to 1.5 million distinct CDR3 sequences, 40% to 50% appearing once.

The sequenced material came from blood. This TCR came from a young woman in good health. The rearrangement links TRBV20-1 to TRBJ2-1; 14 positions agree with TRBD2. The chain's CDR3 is CSALGTSGRQAGEQFF. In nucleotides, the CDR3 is TGCAGTGCCCTCGGGACTAGCGGGAGACAGGCAGGTGAGCAGTTCTTC.